The rows below give T cell receptor beta chains drawn from one sample of a study of T cell repertoires in cytomegalovirus infection. TCRdb re-called the reads through MiXCR, storing one row per CDR3 protein. The data show about 78,000 distinct CDR3 sequences, with around 40% seen just once and 90% to 95% held by the top ten. These receptors are not linked to any known antigen. Sequences were derived from CD8+ T cells from cultured PBMCs, sampled from culture after CMV antigen stimulation. Source of these receptors: a human donor in good health (CMV status not recorded). Some clones in this sample may be carry-over from other donors' samples. CDR3s include the opening cysteine and the closing phenylalanine or tryptophan. A D gene is named only where the DNA matches it firmly. Clone size is shown for a subset of rows, as once, few, many or a class of expanded clone.

j_call: TRBJ1-2
v_call: TRBV5-3
clone_size: -
d_call: -
cdr3_nt: TGTGCCAGCAGCTTGGATCGGGATGGCTACACCTTC
cdr3_aa: CASSLDRDGYTF

j_call: TRBJ1-2
v_call: TRBV6-5
clone_size: few
d_call: -
cdr3_nt: TGTGCCAGCAGTTACTCGCCGCAGGGGTATCCTCGGGGCTACACCTTC
cdr3_aa: CASSYSPQGYPRGYTF

j_call: TRBJ2-1
v_call: TRBV6-6
clone_size: few
d_call: -
cdr3_nt: TGTGCCAGCAGTCCTAAGAGGGATGAGCAGTTCTTC
cdr3_aa: CASSPKRDEQFF

j_call: TRBJ2-7
v_call: TRBV7-8
clone_size: many
d_call: -
cdr3_nt: TGTGCCAGCAGCTTAGAACATTCTACCTACGAGCAGTACTTC
cdr3_aa: CASSLEHSTYEQYF

j_call: TRBJ1-6
v_call: TRBV7-6
clone_size: few
d_call: -
cdr3_nt: TGTGCCAGCAGCTTAAGACAGCCGAGCTCCTATAATTCACCCCTCCACTTT
cdr3_aa: CASSLRQPSSYNSPLHF

j_call: TRBJ1-5
v_call: TRBV12-3/TRBV12-4
clone_size: -
d_call: TRBD1
cdr3_nt: TGTGCCAGCAGTTGGGGACAGGGGAGGGCCCAGCATTTT
cdr3_aa: CASSWGQGRAQHF

j_call: TRBJ2-1
v_call: TRBV3-1
clone_size: few
d_call: -
cdr3_nt: TGTGCCAGCAGCCAAGGGAGAAACCGTGGTGAGCAGTTCTTC
cdr3_aa: CASSQGRNRGEQFF

j_call: TRBJ2-1
v_call: TRBV4-3
clone_size: -
d_call: TRBD2
cdr3_nt: TGCGCCAGCAGCCAAGATTTAGCGGGGGGTTACAATGAGCAGTTCTTC
cdr3_aa: CASSQDLAGGYNEQFF

j_call: TRBJ1-5
v_call: TRBV6-2/TRBV6-3
clone_size: few
d_call: -
cdr3_nt: TGTGCCAGCAGTTACGCGGGAGAACAGCCCCAGCATTTT
cdr3_aa: CASSYAGEQPQHF

j_call: TRBJ1-2
v_call: TRBV27
clone_size: few
d_call: -
cdr3_nt: TGTGCCAGCAGTTTATCGGGCAACGGGCTAGATTATGGCTACACCTTC
cdr3_aa: CASSLSGNGLDYGYTF

j_call: TRBJ2-1
v_call: TRBV7-9
clone_size: -
d_call: -
cdr3_nt: TGTGCCAGCAGCTTAACTAGCATGGAGGAATGCGAGCAGTTCTTC
cdr3_aa: CASSLTSMEECEQFF

j_call: TRBJ2-3
v_call: TRBV5-6
clone_size: -
d_call: -
cdr3_nt: TGTGCCAGCAGCCCCCATGGCGGAGATACGCAGTATTTT
cdr3_aa: CASSPHGGDTQYF

j_call: TRBJ1-6
v_call: TRBV19
clone_size: -
d_call: TRBD1
cdr3_nt: TGTGCCAGTAGTATTTTCGGGTCCCTATCGACAGGGGTGTATGGATCACCCCTCCACTTT
cdr3_aa: CASSIFGSLSTGVYGSPLHF

j_call: TRBJ2-7
v_call: TRBV2
clone_size: few
d_call: -
cdr3_nt: TGTGCCAGCAGTGGAGTGGCGCTTAACTCCTACGAGCAGTACTTC
cdr3_aa: CASSGVALNSYEQYF

j_call: TRBJ2-7
v_call: TRBV6-1
clone_size: -
d_call: -
cdr3_nt: TGTGCCAGCAGCGAATGGGACCGCTCCTTGGACGAGCAGTACTTC
cdr3_aa: CASSEWDRSLDEQYF

j_call: TRBJ1-2
v_call: TRBV4-2
clone_size: many
d_call: TRBD1
cdr3_nt: TGTGCCAGCAGCCAAGAGGAGACAGGGGGTGGTGGCTACACCTTC
cdr3_aa: CASSQEETGGGGYTF

j_call: TRBJ1-1
v_call: TRBV11-2
clone_size: few
d_call: -
cdr3_nt: TGTGCCAGCAGCGCCCGGGGTGGGGACCAGGGGAGATGGACTGAAGCTTTCTTT
cdr3_aa: CASSARGGDQGRWTEAFF

j_call: TRBJ1-2
v_call: TRBV19
clone_size: -
d_call: -
cdr3_nt: TGTGCCAGTAGTATTGGAGGAAACTATGGCTACACCTTC
cdr3_aa: CASSIGGNYGYTF

j_call: TRBJ1-5
v_call: TRBV27
clone_size: -
d_call: TRBD1
cdr3_nt: TGTGCCAGCAGTTTATTCGGACAGGTAAATCAGCCCCAGCATTTT
cdr3_aa: CASSLFGQVNQPQHF

j_call: TRBJ1-2
v_call: TRBV7-6
clone_size: few
d_call: -
cdr3_nt: TGTGCCAGCACCGATAGTTGGGAGTATGGCTACACCTTC
cdr3_aa: CASTDSWEYGYTF

j_call: TRBJ2-7
v_call: TRBV12-3/TRBV12-4
clone_size: -
d_call: TRBD2
cdr3_nt: TGTGCCAGCAGTGTCCGGGGGGTATACGAGCAGTACTTC
cdr3_aa: CASSVRGVYEQYF

j_call: TRBJ1-2
v_call: TRBV10-3
clone_size: few
d_call: TRBD1
cdr3_nt: TGTGCCATCAGCGGCGAACGGACAGGGGGCTCCCTTGGCTACACCTTC
cdr3_aa: CAISGERTGGSLGYTF

j_call: TRBJ2-5
v_call: TRBV7-6
clone_size: few
d_call: -
cdr3_nt: TGTGCCAGCAGCTTAGCCTTGACGGAGACCCAGTACTTC
cdr3_aa: CASSLALTETQYF

j_call: TRBJ2-1
v_call: TRBV5-8
clone_size: few
d_call: -
cdr3_nt: TGTGCCAGCAGCTTGGTTGACAGAATCTCCTACAATGAGCAGTTCTTC
cdr3_aa: CASSLVDRISYNEQFF

j_call: TRBJ2-3
v_call: TRBV6-5
clone_size: few
d_call: -
cdr3_nt: TGTGCCAGCAGTCCGAGGATTAGCACAGATACGCAGTATTTT
cdr3_aa: CASSPRISTDTQYF

j_call: TRBJ1-4
v_call: TRBV4-1
clone_size: -
d_call: -
cdr3_nt: TGCGCCAGCAGCCAAGATTGGAGTATCATAGGGGAAAAACTGTTTTTT
cdr3_aa: CASSQDWSIIGEKLFF

j_call: TRBJ2-2
v_call: TRBV6-2/TRBV6-3
clone_size: few
d_call: TRBD2
cdr3_nt: TGTGCCAGCAGTTACAAGCGGGGGTTAAACACCGGGGAGCTGTTTTTT
cdr3_aa: CASSYKRGLNTGELFF

j_call: TRBJ2-7
v_call: TRBV7-6
clone_size: -
d_call: -
cdr3_nt: TGTGCCAGCAGCCCGACTAGTTCTGGCGAGCAGTACTTC
cdr3_aa: CASSPTSSGEQYF

j_call: TRBJ2-1
v_call: TRBV4-3
clone_size: -
d_call: -
cdr3_nt: TGCGCCAGCAGCCTTACACGGACAGAAGTGTACAATGAGCAGTTCTTC
cdr3_aa: CASSLTRTEVYNEQFF

j_call: TRBJ1-1
v_call: TRBV11-2
clone_size: few
d_call: TRBD1
cdr3_nt: TGTGCCAGCAGCTTATTTTACGGACAGGGGGAGAACACTGAAGCTTTCTTT
cdr3_aa: CASSLFYGQGENTEAFF

j_call: TRBJ1-1
v_call: TRBV7-9
clone_size: -
d_call: -
cdr3_nt: TGTGCCAGCAGCCCGCCCCGCGACCGGGCCCCGAACACTGAAGCTTTCTTT
cdr3_aa: CASSPPRDRAPNTEAFF

j_call: TRBJ2-7
v_call: TRBV18
clone_size: -
d_call: -
cdr3_nt: TGTGCCAGCTCACCGGATTCGACCCTCCACGAGCAGTACTTC
cdr3_aa: CASSPDSTLHEQYF

j_call: TRBJ1-1
v_call: TRBV28
clone_size: -
d_call: -
cdr3_nt: TGTGCGGGGCGGGGCAGGGGTAATCTTGAAGCTTTCTTT
cdr3_aa: CAGRGRGNLEAFF

j_call: TRBJ2-1
v_call: TRBV7-8
clone_size: few
d_call: TRBD1
cdr3_nt: TGTGCCAGCAGCCCCCGGGGGACAGGGGGCGTGGGGCAGTTCTTC
cdr3_aa: CASSPRGTGGVGQFF

j_call: TRBJ2-7
v_call: TRBV6-6
clone_size: few
d_call: TRBD1
cdr3_nt: TGTGCCAGCAGTGGGACAGGGGACGAGCAGTACTTC
cdr3_aa: CASSGTGDEQYF

j_call: TRBJ1-6
v_call: TRBV27
clone_size: -
d_call: -
cdr3_nt: TGTGCCAGCAGTTTATCGCGGGATTCACCCCTCCACTTT
cdr3_aa: CASSLSRDSPLHF

j_call: TRBJ1-5
v_call: TRBV6-2/TRBV6-3
clone_size: -
d_call: TRBD1
cdr3_nt: TGTGCCAGCAGTGACGGCCCGACAGGGGGTCAGCCCCAGCATTTT
cdr3_aa: CASSDGPTGGQPQHF

j_call: TRBJ2-7
v_call: TRBV20-1
clone_size: -
d_call: -
cdr3_nt: TGCAGTGCTAGAGCGGAGCGTGACACCGACTCCTACGAGCAGTACTTC
cdr3_aa: CSARAERDTDSYEQYF

j_call: TRBJ2-1
v_call: TRBV6-1
clone_size: few
d_call: TRBD1
cdr3_nt: TGTGCCAGCATCCAGACAGGGGCCTACAATGAGCAGTTCTTC
cdr3_aa: CASIQTGAYNEQFF

j_call: TRBJ1-1
v_call: TRBV7-2
clone_size: -
d_call: -
cdr3_nt: TGTGCCAGCAGCTTAGTTACCGGGGGGTACACTGAAGCTTTCTTT
cdr3_aa: CASSLVTGGYTEAFF

j_call: TRBJ1-1
v_call: TRBV28
clone_size: once
d_call: -
cdr3_nt: TGTGCCAGCAGTCCCCCGGGCCTGAACACTGAAGCTTTCTTT
cdr3_aa: CASSPPGLNTEAFF

j_call: TRBJ1-1
v_call: TRBV29-1
clone_size: -
d_call: -
cdr3_nt: TGCAGCGTTGGACTCGGGACTGAAGCTTTCTTT
cdr3_aa: CSVGLGTEAFF

j_call: TRBJ1-1
v_call: TRBV5-4
clone_size: -
d_call: -
cdr3_nt: TGTGCCAGCAGGGACGGGAACACTGAAGCTTTCTTT
cdr3_aa: CASRDGNTEAFF

j_call: TRBJ1-6
v_call: TRBV2
clone_size: -
d_call: TRBD1
cdr3_nt: TGTGCCAGCAGGAAGACAGGGGGCTTGAGCTCCTATAATTCACCCCTCCACTTT
cdr3_aa: CASRKTGGLSSYNSPLHF

j_call: TRBJ1-4
v_call: TRBV2
clone_size: -
d_call: -
cdr3_nt: TGTGCCAGCAACCACCCAACTAATGAAAAACTGTTTTTT
cdr3_aa: CASNHPTNEKLFF

j_call: TRBJ2-3
v_call: TRBV6-5
clone_size: -
d_call: -
cdr3_nt: TGTGCCAGCAGGGCCCACGTAGGGGTGAAAAGGACTAGCACAGATACGCAGTATTTT
cdr3_aa: CASRAHVGVKRTSTDTQYF

j_call: TRBJ1-4
v_call: TRBV4-3
clone_size: few
d_call: -
cdr3_nt: TGCGCCAGCAGCCAAGATTTTAGCACAGTTGAAAAACTGTTTTTT
cdr3_aa: CASSQDFSTVEKLFF

j_call: TRBJ2-7
v_call: TRBV28
clone_size: -
d_call: -
cdr3_nt: TGTGCCAGCAGTTTAGACGGGGCCCTCTACGAGCAGTACTTC
cdr3_aa: CASSLDGALYEQYF

j_call: TRBJ2-1
v_call: TRBV7-7
clone_size: few
d_call: TRBD1
cdr3_nt: TGTGCTAGCAGCACCGGGACAGGGGCTTACAATGAGCAGTTCTTC
cdr3_aa: CASSTGTGAYNEQFF

j_call: TRBJ1-5
v_call: TRBV20-1
clone_size: few
d_call: -
cdr3_nt: TGCAGTGCTAGAGATTTTTCAGGAGGCGGGGATCAGCCCCAGCATTTT
cdr3_aa: CSARDFSGGGDQPQHF

j_call: TRBJ1-5
v_call: TRBV6-6
clone_size: -
d_call: -
cdr3_nt: TGTGCCAGCAGTTACTGGGCTTCTGGTAGCAATCAGCCCCAGCATTTT
cdr3_aa: CASSYWASGSNQPQHF

j_call: TRBJ1-1
v_call: TRBV6-5
clone_size: few
d_call: TRBD1
cdr3_nt: TGTGCCAGCAGCCACACTTACACCGGGACAGGGAACACTGAAGCTTTCTTT
cdr3_aa: CASSHTYTGTGNTEAFF

j_call: TRBJ1-2
v_call: TRBV28
clone_size: few
d_call: -
cdr3_nt: TGTGCCAGCAGTCCTACCCGGAGGGCCTATGGCTACACCTTC
cdr3_aa: CASSPTRRAYGYTF

j_call: TRBJ1-1
v_call: TRBV4-1
clone_size: few
d_call: -
cdr3_nt: TGCGCCAGCAGCCAAACCGTTGGCACTGAAGCTTTCTTT
cdr3_aa: CASSQTVGTEAFF

j_call: TRBJ2-7
v_call: TRBV11-1
clone_size: -
d_call: -
cdr3_nt: TGTGCCAGCAGCATATTGGATTCCTACGAGCAGTACTTC
cdr3_aa: CASSILDSYEQYF

j_call: TRBJ1-1
v_call: TRBV7-6
clone_size: -
d_call: -
cdr3_nt: TGTGCCAGCAGCGCAGGGGCCGAGGACACTGAAGCTTTCTTT
cdr3_aa: CASSAGAEDTEAFF

j_call: TRBJ2-7
v_call: TRBV4-1
clone_size: few
d_call: -
cdr3_nt: TGCGCCAGCAGCCAAGTTATGAGTCGGACGATACCCTACGAGCAGTACTTC
cdr3_aa: CASSQVMSRTIPYEQYF

j_call: TRBJ2-3
v_call: TRBV7-9
clone_size: -
d_call: TRBD1
cdr3_nt: TGTGCCAGCGGAGTACTTGGGACAGGAACCACAGATACGCAGTATTTT
cdr3_aa: CASGVLGTGTTDTQYF

j_call: TRBJ2-1
v_call: TRBV11-2
clone_size: -
d_call: -
cdr3_nt: TGTGCCAGCAGCTTAGGCTTGGGGGCCCTGAATGAGCAGTTCTTC
cdr3_aa: CASSLGLGALNEQFF

j_call: TRBJ2-5
v_call: TRBV6-6
clone_size: -
d_call: -
cdr3_nt: TGTGCCAGCACTTGGGAGCAAGAGACCCAGTACTTC
cdr3_aa: CASTWEQETQYF